The 20 T cell receptor beta chains reported below all come from one sample, sequenced in a study of T cell responses to AZD1222 COVID-19 vaccine. Measured with immunoSEQ multiplex PCR; TCRdb has only the in-frame clones, and not every one. The sample lists about 130,000 clones, 92% occurring once. Sequenced here: peripheral blood, sampled on day 0 of AZD1222 vaccination. The receptors here all came from an adult in good health.

The V call is TRBV4-2, the J call TRBJ2-3; tentatively, D is TRBD2 (6 bases). CDR1 is LGHNA, CDR2 YNFKEQ, per germline. This CDR3 contains 16 residues. Between the trimmed V and J ends, which lost 0 bases and 7 bases, there was a span of 17 bases. The CDR3 spells CASSQERLGAGYTQYF. The CDR3 DNA sequence: TGTGCCAGCAGCCAAGAAAGACTAGGGGCCGGGTATACGCAGTATTTT.

The gene calls are TRBV27 and TRBJ2-5, with D possibly being TRBD2 (6 bases). The ends were cut back, 5 bases at V and 0 bases at J, with 13 bases in the middle. The CDR3 has 15 residues. Germline CDR1 and CDR2: MNHEY and SMNVEV (reference sequence). CDR3 sequence reads: CASSPSWTNQETQYF. The DNA for the CDR3 is TGTGCCAGCAGTCCCTCCTGGACTAACCAAGAGACCCAGTACTTC.

The chain has TRBV5-6 and TRBJ2-3; tentatively, D is TRBD2 (7 bases). V was cut by 3 bases and J by 5 bases, with 19 bases left in between. Per the germline V gene, CDR1 is SGHDT and CDR2 is YYEEEE. CDR3 size: 16 residues. The CDR3 spells CASSSLKRGGRDTQYF. The CDR3 DNA is TGTGCCAGCAGCTCCCTTAAGAGGGGGGGCCGAGATACGCAGTATTTT.

This clone occurred a few times. The chain's CDR3 is CASSPFGGLGGELFF. The CDR3 DNA follows: TGTGCCAGCAGCCCCTTTGGGGGGCTGGGCGGGGAGCTGTTTTTT. The genes are TRBV5-5 and TRBJ2-2, with D possibly being TRBD1 or TRBD2 (6 bases each). Germline CDR1 reads SGHKS; CDR2 reads YYEKEE (reference sequence). This CDR3 has 15 residues. Trimming left V 4 bases short and J 7 bases short, with 17 bases between.

The rearrangement links TRBV6-2 or TRBV6-3 to TRBJ1-1; TRBD1 aligns across 9 bases. The CDR3 is 13 amino acids. Germline trimming cut 1 base from V and 11 bases from J; bases unmatched to any gene: 5. CDR1 MNHEY and CDR2 SVGEGT come from the germline V gene. Here the CDR3 reads CASSYWDRVNAFF. The CDR3 nucleotides read TGTGCCAGCAGTTACTGGGACAGGGTCAACGCTTTCTTT.

The gene calls are TRBV27 and TRBJ2-7; unclear D gene. Germline CDR1 is MNHEY and CDR2 is SMNVEV (reference sequence). The CDR3 totals 14 residues. Trimming left V 1 base short and J 1 base short, with 8 bases between. CDR3 sequence (DNA): TGTGCCAGCAGTTTATATAGGGATTCCTACGAGCAGTACTTC. Protein product: CASSLYRDSYEQYF.

The genes are TRBV7-2 and TRBJ1-4; D unclear. The CDR3 covers 13 residues. The germline V gene has CDR1 SGHTA and CDR2 FQGNSA. V lost 5 bases and J 9 bases, leaving 13 bases between the germline ends. CDR3: CASSDRRGKKLFF. The CDR3 region has the DNA TGTGCCAGCAGCGATAGGAGAGGGAAAAAACTGTTTTTT.

V is TRBV24-1 and J is TRBJ1-1; 7 bases line up with TRBD1. The CDR3 consists of 14 residues. The germline CDR1 and CDR2 sequences are KGHDR and SFDVKD. The J segment lost 4 bases and the V segment lost 2 bases, leaving 3 bases of the junction unmatched. CDR3 amino acids: CATSDSRDSTEAFF. The DNA for the CDR3 is TGTGCCACCAGTGATTCCCGGGACAGCACTGAAGCTTTCTTT.

CDR3 nucleotide sequence: TGTGCCAGCAGCCCTGAAGTTCGGGGGGGGCCTTACAATGAGCAGTTCTTC. It specifies CASSPEVRGGPYNEQFF. The gene calls are TRBV3-1 (or the pseudogene TRBV3-2) and TRBJ2-1, with 8 positions matching TRBD2. The CDR3 is made up of 17 amino acids. V gave up 4 bases and J gave up 4 bases; unmatched junction bases: 12. From germline, CDR1 is LGHDT and CDR2 YNNKEL (reference sequence).

J is TRBJ1-5 and V is TRBV7-2, with 7 positions matching TRBD1. This CDR3 is built from 14 residues. CDR1 is SGHTA and CDR2 is FQGNSA in the germline V gene. Trimming removed 5 bases from V and 10 bases from J; junction bases left unmatched: 11. For the CDR3, the DNA is TGTGCCAGCAGCCTGACAGGGACCATGGAACCCCAGCATTTT. It specifies CASSLTGTMEPQHF.

The J gene is TRBJ1-2, the V gene TRBV10-1; unclear D gene. The CDR3 totals 16 residues. From germline, CDR1 is WNHNN and CDR2 SYGVQD (reference sequence). V shed 7 bases and J shed 5 bases, with 23 bases lying between them. CDR3 loop: CASIPHVKASCYGYTF. CDR3 in DNA: TGCGCCAGCATACCCCATGTCAAAGCCTCTTGTTATGGCTACACCTTC.

The CDR3 nucleotides are TGTGCCAGCAGTTTCGCATCCCGAGGACGTGCTAATGAAAAACTGTTTTTT. Protein: CASSFASRGRANEKLFF. The chain combines TRBV27 with TRBJ1-4; D unresolved. CDR3 length: 17 residues. CDR1 and CDR2 from the germline V gene are MNHEY and SMNVEV (reference sequence). The germline V and J ends were trimmed by 3 bases and 3 bases, with 17 bases remaining between them.

The chain links TRBV7-2 to TRBJ2-3; the D is unclear. Per the germline V gene, CDR1 is SGHTA and CDR2 is FQGNSA. The CDR3 is 14 amino acids. Trimming left V 5 bases short and J 0 bases short, with 9 bases between. In DNA, the CDR3 is TGTGCCAGCAGCCGCCCCCCTAGCACAGATACGCAGTATTTT. Translating it yields CASSRPPSTDTQYF.

This chain joins TRBV5-6 and TRBJ1-4; D perhaps matches TRBD1 (5 bases). Per the germline V gene, CDR1 is SGHDT and CDR2 is YYEEEE. The CDR3 has 15 residues. The V end was cut by 1 base, the J end by 0 bases, with 7 bases between. The CDR3 DNA reads as TGTGCCAGCAGCTTGACAGGCGCAACTAATGAAAAACTGTTTTTT. This sequence encodes CASSLTGATNEKLFF. The full variable domain, with the rest looked up from reference TRBV5-6 and TRBJ1-4, is DAGVTQSPTHLIKTRGQQVTLRCSPKSGHDTVSWYQQALGQGPQFIFQYYEEEERQRGNFPDRFSGHQFPNYSSELNVNALLLGDSALYLCASSLTGATNEKLFFGSGTQLSVL.

This chain connects TRBV7-8 to TRBJ1-4; perhaps TRBD1 as D (5 bases). The CDR3 has 15 residues. Germline V gives CDR1 SGHVS, CDR2 FQNEAQ. Deletions cut 3 bases from V and 4 bases from J, with 12 bases between. The CDR3 region is CASSFKGDYNEKLFF. In DNA form, the CDR3 reads TGTGCCAGCAGCTTTAAAGGGGATTATAATGAAAAACTGTTTTTT.

V is TRBV18 and J is TRBJ1-1; no clear D gene. V was cut by 1 base and J by 1 base, with 10 bases left in between. Germline V gives CDR1 KGHSH, CDR2 LQKENI. The CDR3 has 15 amino acids. The CDR3 sequence is CASSPRADRNTEAFF. As DNA, the CDR3 is TGTGCCAGCTCACCACGGGCAGACCGGAACACTGAAGCTTTCTTT.

This CDR3 is CASSRTTGGPNEKLFF. In DNA, the CDR3 is TGTGCCAGCAGCAGAACTACAGGGGGGCCTAATGAAAAACTGTTTTTT. This rearrangement joins TRBV2 to TRBJ1-4, with 8 bases identical to TRBD1. Germline CDR1 SNHLY, CDR2 FYNNEI. V shed 6 bases, J shed 3 bases, and the junction held 9 bases outside the gene matches. CDR3 length: 16 residues.

The V gene is TRBV9, the J gene TRBJ2-5, with 8 positions matching TRBD1. With V trimmed by 3 bases and J by 4 bases, 8 bases remained unmatched. CDR1 SGDLS and CDR2 YYNGEE come from the germline V gene. This CDR3 is 15 amino acids long. CDR3 DNA: TGTGCCAGCAGCGAGGGCCAGGGGGCAAGAGAGACCCAGTACTTC. It translates to CASSEGQGARETQYF.

This sequence joins TRBV11-2 and TRBJ2-5; no definite D call. This CDR3 has 15 amino acids. Trimming shortened V by 2 bases and J by 0 bases, and 10 bases separated the two germline ends. CDR1 is SGHAT and CDR2 is FQNNGV in the germline V gene. CDR3: CASSLTEWYQETQYF. The CDR3 nucleotides are TGTGCCAGCAGCTTAACGGAGTGGTACCAAGAGACCCAGTACTTC.

The J gene is TRBJ2-1, the V gene TRBV18; no reliable D call. Trimming removed 2 bases from V and 1 base from J, with 6 bases in between. Germline V CDR1 and CDR2: KGHSH, LQKENI. The CDR3 is made up of 14 amino acids. The chain's CDR3 is CASSPVGSYNEQFF. The CDR3 bases are TGTGCCAGCTCACCAGTGGGGTCCTACAATGAGCAGTTCTTC.